The clone carrying this TCR beta chain was detected only a few times. The antigen is not known. This specimen belongs to a study of CD8 T cells in Susac syndrome. Sequencing of TCR beta was undertaken in CD8+ and CD4+ T cells derived from blood. The authors negatively isolated CD8+ and CD4+ T cells and FACS-enriched TEMRA cells. Study-wide findings and caveats: In its TCR sequencing and HLA analysis, the study acknowledged that the number of individuals was relatively small.

Reverse transcription used about 0.5 to 1 ug RNA and random hexamers. TCRdb called the immunoSEQ multiplex PCR reads again in MiXCR, with one record for every CDR3 protein. The sample has 150,000 to 180,000 distinct CDR3 sequences, around 95% seen once; the top ten hold 0.13% to 0.15%. The germline V gene encodes CDR1 MNHNS and CDR2 SASEGT. The CDR3 is made up of 15 amino acids. V shed 4 bases and J 2 bases; nucleotides not matched to a gene: 4. The V and J genes are TRBV6-1 and TRBJ2-1, with 8 positions matching TRBD1. The sequence derives from a human donor with multiple sclerosis. The sample comprised CD8+ T cells from PBMCs. Here the CDR3 reads CASSGSQGAYNEQFF. CDR3 DNA sequence: TGTGCCAGCAGTGGTTCACAGGGGGCCTACAATGAGCAGTTCTTC.